The next 21 T cell receptor beta chains were all read from a single sample in a study of blood T cell repertoires in COVID-19. Sequencing was performed with immunoSEQ multiplex PCR; in TCRdb, only in-frame clones are kept and a portion is missing. The table records around 400,000 clones, 90% to 95% of them present only once. What was sequenced was PBMCs or T cells enriched from blood (not recorded which). The receptors come from a woman between 35 and 50 years old who had been exposed to COVID-19.

This clone has more than one count but fewer than ten. The chain carries TRBV6-1 and TRBJ2-7; weak D call: TRBD2 (7 bases). The V gene lost 4 bases and the J gene lost 5 bases, with 21 bases spanning the gap. CDR3 length: 16 residues. Germline assignment: CDR1 MNHNS and CDR2 SASEGT. CDR3 protein: CASSGNTGGYGHEQYF. Written as DNA, the CDR3 is TGTGCCAGCAGTGGGAATACGGGGGGCTACGGACACGAGCAGTACTTC.

J is TRBJ2-3 and V is TRBV5-1, with D possibly being TRBD2 (6 bases). Trimming shortened V by 0 bases and J by 0 bases, and 11 bases separated the two germline ends. Germline V gene data show CDR1 as SGHRS and CDR2 as YFSETQ. This CDR3 is built from 16 residues. The CDR3 loop is CASSLGLASSTDTQYF. CDR3 coding DNA: TGCGCCAGCAGCTTGGGTCTAGCGTCCAGCACAGATACGCAGTATTTT.

V gene TRBV5-1 combines with J gene TRBJ1-2; a weak D match, TRBD1 (5 bases). Trimming removed 0 bases from V and 8 bases from J, with 11 bases in between. The CDR3 runs to 13 residues. Germline V gene sequence: CDR1 SGHRS, CDR2 YFSETQ. CDR3 region: CASSLEGRGGYTF. The CDR3 nucleotides read TGCGCCAGCAGCTTGGAGGGGCGAGGAGGCTACACCTTC.

This clone was recorded only once. The chain couples TRBV3-1 (or the pseudogene TRBV3-2) to TRBJ1-2; TRBD1 might be the D (6 bases). CDR3 length equals 14 residues. The V gene lost 1 base and the J gene lost 8 bases, with 14 bases spanning the gap. Germline assignment: CDR1 LGHDT and CDR2 YNNKEL (reference sequence). The CDR3 loop is CASSQGLGARGYTF. CDR3 sequence (DNA): TGTGCCAGCAGCCAAGGCCTGGGGGCGCGGGGCTACACCTTC.

In its sample, this clone was seen once. The rearrangement joins TRBV6-5 to TRBJ1-3, with unresolved D. In germline, CDR1 is MNHEY, CDR2 SVGAGI. There are 14 residues in the CDR3. The V and J ends lost 11 bases and 3 bases respectively, with 17 bases between them. The CDR3 region has the DNA TGTGCCGGCCGGGCTGGGAGGTTTGGAAACACCATATATTTT. This translates into CAGRAGRFGNTIYF.

The gene calls are TRBV7-8 and TRBJ1-4; TRBD1 matches 7 bases. The CDR3 is made up of 15 amino acids. Germline V CDR1 and CDR2: SGHVS, FQNEAQ. The V and J ends lost 5 bases and 4 bases, in that order; junction bases with no gene match: 7. The CDR3 nucleotides read TGTGCCAGCAGCCGTGACAGGGTGATTAATGAAAAACTGTTTTTT. As protein: CASSRDRVINEKLFF. Variable domain in full (rest from reference TRBV7-8 and TRBJ1-4): GAGVSQSPRYKVAKRGQDVALRCDPISGHVSLFWYQQALGQGPEFLTYFQNEAQLDKSGLPSDRFFAERPEGSVSTLKIQRTQQEDSAVYLCASSRDRVINEKLFFGSGTQLSVL.

This clone was counted once. The J gene is TRBJ1-6, the V gene TRBV19; D possibly corresponds to TRBD1 (5 bases). V was pared by 3 bases and J by 8 bases, with 20 bases between. Germline V gene lookup returns CDR1 LNHDA and CDR2 SQIVND (reference sequence). This CDR3 is 17 amino acids long. CDR3 DNA: TGTGCCAGTAGTATCGATGTGGACTGGGGGGTATATTCACCCCTCCACTTT. Its translation: CASSIDVDWGVYSPLHF.

The count of this clone is one. The rearrangement uses TRBV6-5 and TRBJ1-5; a weak D match, TRBD1 (5 bases). This CDR3 region has 13 residues. V lost 4 bases to trimming and J lost 11 bases, with 15 bases between them. CDR1 is MNHEY and CDR2 is SVGAGI in the germline V gene. Here the CDR3 DNA reads TGTGCCAGCAGTTCCCCCGACAGCTTAACCCAGCATTTT. Residues: CASSSPDSLTQHF.

This chain uses TRBV19 with TRBJ1-6, with 10 bases aligning to TRBD1. The CDR3 extends over 15 amino acids. Germline CDR1 reads LNHDA; CDR2 reads SQIVND (reference sequence). The trim removed 3 bases at V and 7 bases at J, leaving 3 bases unmatched. CDR3: CASSMVGQGNSPLHF. CDR3 coding DNA: TGTGCCAGTAGTATGGTGGGACAGGGGAATTCACCCCTCCACTTT.

The chain combines TRBV7-2 with TRBJ1-3; D gene ambiguous. The CDR3 totals 15 residues. Germline V gene data show CDR1 as SGHTA and CDR2 as FQGNSA. V lost 0 bases and J 3 bases, leaving 9 bases between the germline ends. The chain's CDR3 is CASSLAQDFGNTIYF. CDR3 DNA sequence: TGTGCCAGCAGCTTAGCCCAGGATTTTGGAAACACCATATATTTT.

CDR3 sequence: CASSHRTGGNQPQHF. CDR3 DNA sequence: TGTGCCAGCAGCCACCGGACAGGAGGCAATCAGCCCCAGCATTTT. V gene TRBV27 combines with J gene TRBJ1-5; 7 nucleotides align to TRBD1. Per germline, CDR1 MNHEY and CDR2 SMNVEV (reference sequence). V shed 6 bases, J shed 2 bases, and the junction held 7 bases outside the gene matches. The CDR3 runs 15 residues.

The CDR3 here is CASSLVASGSSYNEQFF. DNA of the CDR3: TGCGCCAGCAGCTTGGTGGCTAGCGGGAGCTCCTACAATGAGCAGTTCTTC. The V and J genes are TRBV5-1 and TRBJ2-1; 10 bases agree with TRBD2. Trimming removed 0 bases from V and 0 bases from J; junction bases left unmatched: 3. The CDR3 loop spans 17 amino acids. The germline V gene has CDR1 SGHRS and CDR2 YFSETQ.

CDR3 residues: CAWSVGSAYEQYF. The DNA of the CDR3 is TGTGCCTGGAGTGTAGGGAGTGCCTACGAGCAGTACTTC. The chain recombines TRBV30 with TRBJ2-7, with TRBD2 as a possible D gene (5 bases). Germline CDR1 GTSNPN, CDR2 SVGIG (reference sequence). V lost 0 bases to trimming and J lost 2 bases, with 8 bases between them. This CDR3 contains 13 residues.

The chain uses TRBV5-4 and TRBJ2-5; 8 bases line up with TRBD2. Germline CDR1 reads SGHNT; CDR2 reads YYREEE (reference sequence). The CDR3 is made up of 15 amino acids. J lost 4 bases, V lost 4 bases, and 9 bases had no gene match. CDR3 in DNA: TGTGCCAGCAGCGGCGGGACTAGTAAGCGAGAGACCCAGTACTTC. Residues: CASSGGTSKRETQYF.

The chain combines TRBV30 with TRBJ1-5; 9 positions agree with TRBD1. The CDR3 extends over 15 amino acids. V shed 5 bases and J 2 bases; nucleotides not matched to a gene: 7. CDR1 is GTSNPN, CDR2 SVGIG, per germline (reference sequence). CDR3 coding DNA: TGTGCCTGGGGAACAGGGGGCCGGGGCAATCAGCCCCAGCATTTT. The encoded protein is CAWGTGGRGNQPQHF.

The J gene is TRBJ1-1, the V gene TRBV7-9, with 10 bases identical to TRBD1. Germline V CDR1 and CDR2: SEHNR, FQNEAQ (reference sequence). Trimming took 6 bases from V and 8 from J; bases not matched to a gene: 9. The CDR3 extends over 14 amino acids. The CDR3 region is CASRRIDRGLEAFF. CDR3 in DNA: TGTGCCAGCAGACGAATAGACAGGGGGCTAGAAGCTTTCTTT. Complete variable domain (other parts from reference TRBV7-9 and TRBJ1-1): DTGVSQNPRHKITKRGQNVTFRCDPISEHNRLYWYRQTLGQGPEFLTYFQNEAQLEKSRLLSDRFSAERPKGSFSTLEIQRTEQGDSAMYLCASRRIDRGLEAFFGQGTRLTVV.

This clone was counted once. The DNA for the CDR3 is TGTGCCAGCAGTGATGAGTGGGGGACAGGGCTCGAAAAACTGTTTTTT. Protein: CASSDEWGTGLEKLFF. V gene TRBV6-1 combines with J gene TRBJ1-4, with TRBD1 matching over 9 bases. Per germline, CDR1 MNHNS and CDR2 SASEGT. The trim removed 3 bases at V and 8 bases at J, leaving 10 bases unmatched. The CDR3 spans 16 residues.

The chain carries TRBV19 and TRBJ1-6, with 9 positions matching TRBD1. Germline CDR1 is LNHDA and CDR2 is SQIVND (reference sequence). There are 15 residues in the CDR3. With V trimmed by 7 bases and J by 6 bases, 7 bases remained unmatched. DNA for the CDR3: TGTGCCAGTACCCCGACAGGGGGGATTAATTCACCCCTCCACTTT. This gives the protein CASTPTGGINSPLHF.

The chain recombines TRBV11-3 with TRBJ2-5; TRBD2 matches 11 bases. CDR1 and CDR2 from the germline V gene are SGHNT and YENEEA. V lost 3 bases, J lost 5 bases, and 5 bases stayed unmatched. This CDR3 contains 15 residues. The CDR3 reads CASSFTSGRTETQYF. CDR3 nucleotide sequence: TGTGCCAGCAGCTTTACTAGCGGGAGAACGGAGACCCAGTACTTC.

V is TRBV7-9 and J is TRBJ1-2; D unresolved. This CDR3 contains 11 residues. Trimming removed 4 bases from V and 6 bases from J, with 6 bases in between. CDR1 is SEHNR, CDR2 FQNEAQ, per germline (reference sequence). CDR3: CASSSSDGYTF. CDR3 nucleotide sequence: TGTGCCAGCAGCTCTTCGGATGGCTACACCTTC.

The V call is TRBV18, the J call TRBJ1-1; the D gene is possibly TRBD1 (5 bases). This CDR3 has 15 amino acids. With 0 bases removed from V and 1 base from J, the gap between germline ends came to 9 bases. CDR1 KGHSH and CDR2 LQKENI come from the germline V gene. The CDR3, as DNA: TGTGCCAGCTCACCACCGGGGCGCCGGAACACTGAAGCTTTCTTT. This gives the protein CASSPPGRRNTEAFF.